This TCR beta chain was sequenced in a study of CXCR3-negative and CXCR3-positive naive CD8 T cells. The study's findings and limits: TRB CDR3 hydrophobicity was greater in CXCR3-positive naive cells than in CXCR3-negative naive cells. Naive CXCR3-positive and CXCR3-negative cells shared similar TRBV-TRBJ usage, unlike memory cells. Surface CD5 matched across naive subsets, and TRB CDR3 properties served to infer TCR strength.

The CDR3 is 15 residues long. The germline V gene has CDR1 MNHEY and CDR2 SMNVEV (reference sequence). As for this clonotype: What it binds is unknown.

UMI-tagged TRB cDNA libraries were built via 5' RACE. Following a re-call of the 5' RACE reads, TCRdb has one entry per CDR3 protein and lacks DNA. The sample table includes over 95,000 distinct CDR3 sequences. The authors gated naive CD8+ T cells as CD45RO-CCR7+CD27+CD95-. The clonotype was recovered from a human donor in good health. Some clones in this sample may be carry-over from other donors' samples. The sample was naive CXCR3+ CD8+ T cells from blood. Specified subset: CD45RO-CCR7+CD27+CD95- naive CD8+ T cells expressing CXCR3 (TNR3+). The rearrangement links TRBV27 to TRBJ2-1. The CDR3 spells CASSFSQPSYNEQFF.